The clone carrying this T cell receptor (beta chain) was counted a few times. Its antigen is still unknown. J lost 1 base, V lost 6 bases, and 1 base had no gene match. The CDR3 runs to 14 residues. Germline CDR1 reads MDHEN; CDR2 reads SYDVKM. The authors took one heparinised blood draw, averaging about 120 mL, from each donor. Each of the sorted populations had a purity greater than 98%. The whole isolated RNA underwent reverse transcription, so sequencing captured expressed TCRB transcripts. Profiling relied on immunoSEQ multiplex PCR, and the TCRdb table lists in-frame clones only, not all of them. The sample holds roughly 250,000 clones, 20% seen once. This specimen belongs to a study of beta chain features in type 1 diabetes. Study findings and constraints: Shorter TCRB CDR3s, moderately but significantly so, marked every one of the four CD4+ subsets in Type 1 diabetes patients. TCRB rearrangement may or may not be influenced by HLA type; here this remained unresolved. For type 1 diabetes patients, VDJ junctions showed fewer insertions and more deletions.

The clonotype was recovered from a woman aged 40 to 50 with type 1 diabetes. This chain uses TRBV28 with TRBJ2-4; TRBD1 agrees at 9 bases. Sequencing was done on a sample of naive CD4+ T cells from blood. In nucleotides, the CDR3 is TGTGCCAGCAGACAGGGGGCTGCCAAAAACATTCAGTACTTC. The encoded protein is CASRQGAAKNIQYF.